What follows are 25 T cell receptor beta chains derived from one specimen sequenced in a study of blood T cell repertoires in COVID-19. Sequenced by immunoSEQ multiplex PCR; TCRdb stores in-frame clones only, minus some. The data show some 220,000 clones, more than 65% seen once. The sample was peripheral blood. The receptors derive from a woman in her fifties or sixties with acute or convalescent COVID-19.

The chain combines TRBV30 with TRBJ2-1; 7 bases map to TRBD2. The germline V gene has CDR1 GTSNPN and CDR2 SVGIG (reference sequence). The CDR3 consists of 17 residues. V dropped 0 bases and J dropped 0; count of bases not matched to a gene: 8. The CDR3 sequence: CAWSVSGGSYSYNEQFF. CDR3 coding DNA: TGTGCCTGGAGTGTATCCGGGGGGTCGTACTCCTACAATGAGCAGTTCTTC. The full variable domain, its missing parts supplied by reference TRBV30 and TRBJ2-1, is SQTIHQWPATLVQPVGSPLSLECTVEGTSNPNLYWYRQAAGRGLQLLFYSVGIGQISSEVPQNLSASRPQDRQFILSSKKLLLSDSGFYLCAWSVSGGSYSYNEQFFGPGTRLTVL.

The V gene is TRBV28, the J gene TRBJ2-7, with D possibly matching TRBD2 (6 bases). Germline V gene lookup returns CDR1 MDHEN and CDR2 SYDVKM. The CDR3 extends over 14 amino acids. V was trimmed by 2 bases and J by 1 base, leaving 9 bases between them. The CDR3 nucleotides are TGTGCCAGCAGTTTACTGACTAGTTCCTACGAGCAGTACTTC. Its translation: CASSLLTSSYEQYF.

This chain uses TRBV7-3 with TRBJ2-1, with 10 bases aligning to TRBD1. The V and J ends lost 5 bases and 9 bases, in that order; junction bases with no gene match: 7. Germline CDR1 SGHTA, CDR2 FQGTGA. The CDR3 covers 14 residues. CDR3 region: CASSPGTGAIEQFF. The CDR3 DNA reads TGTGCCAGCAGCCCAGGGACAGGGGCGATTGAGCAGTTCTTC.

The genes are TRBV7-6 and TRBJ2-5; possibly TRBD2 for D (5 bases). The CDR3 is 15 amino acids. V lost 1 base and J 2 bases, leaving 11 bases between the germline ends. The germline V gene encodes CDR1 SGHVS and CDR2 FNYEAQ. This CDR3 is CASSLGSGVQETQYF. The CDR3 coding sequence is TGTGCCAGCAGCTTAGGGTCCGGGGTTCAAGAGACCCAGTACTTC.

The rearrangement joins TRBV12-5 to TRBJ1-1; D might be TRBD1 (6 bases). V was cut by 2 bases and J by 4 bases, with 17 bases left in between. The CDR3 extends over 16 amino acids. Germline assignment: CDR1 LGHNT and CDR2 FRNRAP. The CDR3 sequence is CASGLPRGGLGTEAFF. The CDR3 nucleotides are TGTGCTAGTGGTTTGCCACGAGGGGGTTTAGGCACTGAAGCTTTCTTT. Full variable domain (remainder filled in from reference TRBV12-5 and TRBJ1-1): DARVTQTPRHKVTEMGQEVTMRCQPILGHNTVFWYRQTMMQGLELLAYFRNRAPLDDSGMPKDRFSAEMPDATLATLKIQPSEPRDSAVYFCASGLPRGGLGTEAFFGQGTRLTVV.

The gene calls are TRBV14 and TRBJ2-6; maybe TRBD1 (6 bases). The V and J ends lost 1 base and 0 bases respectively, with 13 bases between them. The CDR3 totals 18 residues. Germline V gene data show CDR1 as SGHDN and CDR2 as FVKESK. Written as DNA, the CDR3 is TGTGCCAGCAGCCAAGGTTGGCAGGGGAGCTCTGGGGCCAACGTCCTGACTTTC. Translation: CASSQGWQGSSGANVLTF. The full variable domain, in which reference TRBV14 and TRBJ2-6 provide the parts outside the CDR3, is EAGVTQFPSHSVIEKGQTVTLRCDPISGHDNLYWYRRVMGKEIKFLLHFVKESKQDESGMPNNRFLAERTGGTYSTLKVQPAELEDSGVYFCASSQGWQGSSGANVLTFGAGSRLTVL.

The chain uses TRBV9 and TRBJ2-3; TRBD2 aligns across 9 bases. CDR3 length: 17 amino acids. Germline values: CDR1 SGDLS, CDR2 YYNGEE. The V segment lost 0 bases and the J segment 3 bases; nucleotides outside the gene matches: 8. The CDR3 sequence: CASSVAGSGGTTDTQYF. CDR3 DNA: TGTGCCAGCAGCGTAGCTGGTAGCGGGGGAACTACAGATACGCAGTATTTT. Based on the CDR3 plus reference TRBV9 and TRBJ2-3, the full variable domain is DSGVTQTPKHLITATGQRVTLRCSPRSGDLSVYWYQQSLDQGLQFLIQYYNGEERAKGNILERFSAQQFPDLHSELNLSSLELGDSALYFCASSVAGSGGTTDTQYFGPGTRLTVL.

This chain joins TRBV9 and TRBJ1-6; D is uncertain. The V end lost 0 bases, the J end lost 8 bases, and 6 bases lay between the germline ends. This CDR3 comprises 13 residues. CDR1 is SGDLS, CDR2 YYNGEE, per germline. The CDR3 DNA reads as TGTGCCAGCAGCGTAGATCAGGATTCACCCCTCCACTTT. Translation gives CASSVDQDSPLHF.

The chain employs TRBV6-6 and TRBJ1-2; TRBD1 might be the D (6 bases). Trimming took off 6 bases at V and 2 bases at J, with 13 bases between the two ends. This CDR3 spans 14 amino acids. Looked up from germline, CDR1 is MNHNY and CDR2 is SVGAGI (reference sequence). The CDR3 DNA reads TGTGCCAGCAGCCAGGGACAAGGCAACTATGGCTACACCTTC. This gives the protein CASSQGQGNYGYTF.

The sample holds one count of this clone. The chain combines TRBV4-2 with TRBJ1-2; tentative D call: TRBD1 (5 bases). Germline V gene lookup returns CDR1 LGHNA and CDR2 YNFKEQ. The CDR3 covers 12 residues. V shed 5 bases and J shed 6 bases, with 10 bases lying between them. The CDR3 sequence is CASSFDRNGYTF. DNA of the CDR3: TGTGCCAGCAGCTTCGACAGAAATGGCTACACCTTC.

The chain recombines TRBV3-1 (or the pseudogene TRBV3-2) with TRBJ2-7; TRBD2 might be the D (6 bases). Trimming pared 4 bases from V and 6 bases from J, leaving 13 bases between. The germline V gene has CDR1 LGHDT and CDR2 YNNKEL (reference sequence). The CDR3 covers 13 residues. Written as DNA, the CDR3 is TGTGCCAGCAGCCGCCCCCAGGGACTCGAGCAGTACTTC. Its protein product is CASSRPQGLEQYF.

This chain links TRBV12-3 or TRBV12-4 with TRBJ1-2; 7 bases align to TRBD1. V gave up 3 bases and J gave up 8 bases; unmatched junction bases: 6. The CDR3 has 13 residues. CDR3 residues: CASSFGQGVGYTF. For the CDR3, the DNA is TGTGCCAGCAGTTTCGGTCAGGGGGTCGGCTACACCTTC.

This chain joins TRBV19 and TRBJ2-7; TRBD2 matches 8 bases. J gave up 5 bases and V 4 bases, and 13 bases lay outside the gene matches. Germline loops: CDR1 LNHDA, CDR2 SQIVND (reference sequence). The CDR3 is 16 amino acids. The CDR3 protein is CASSSRFSGVKDEQYF. The CDR3 DNA reads TGTGCCAGTAGTAGCCGTTTTAGCGGGGTTAAGGACGAGCAGTACTTC.

The V call is TRBV11-2, the J call TRBJ2-3, with 7 nucleotides matching TRBD1. The ends lost 1 base at V and 2 bases at J; junction bases unmatched: 9. CDR3 size: 17 residues. Germline V gives CDR1 SGHAT, CDR2 FQNNGV. DNA for the CDR3: TGTGCCAGCAGCTTAGGAGTGGGACAGAAGTACACAGATACGCAGTATTTT. This sequence encodes CASSLGVGQKYTDTQYF. Together with reference TRBV11-2 and TRBJ2-3, the CDR3 gives the full variable domain: EAGVAQSPRYKIIEKRQSVAFWCNPISGHATLYWYQQILGQGPKLLIQFQNNGVVDDSQLPKDRFSAERLKGVDSTLKIQPAKLEDSAVYLCASSLGVGQKYTDTQYFGPGTRLTVL.

This clone has a single count. The chain joins TRBV19 to TRBJ2-7; 9 nucleotides agree with TRBD1. This CDR3 spans 15 amino acids. CDR1 LNHDA and CDR2 SQIVND come from the germline V gene (reference sequence). V lost 4 bases to trimming and J lost 2 bases; unmatched junction nucleotides: 6. For the CDR3, the DNA is TGTGCCAGTAGTACCTCCGGGACAGGGACCTACGAGCAGTACTTC. It specifies CASSTSGTGTYEQYF.

This clone has just a few counts. V is TRBV4-1 and J is TRBJ1-1; D is uncertain. The germline V gene has CDR1 MGHRA and CDR2 YSYEKL. This CDR3 region has 14 residues. The V end was cut by 0 bases, the J end by 5 bases, with 10 bases between. The CDR3, as DNA: TGCGCCAGCAGCCAAGAGGGAGGTTGGACTGAAGCTTTCTTT. It specifies CASSQEGGWTEAFF.

The chain joins TRBV29-1 to TRBJ1-1; 7 bases line up with TRBD1. Losses at the gene ends were 6 bases for V and 0 bases for J; bases not matched to a gene: 4. Per the germline V gene, CDR1 is SQVTM and CDR2 is ANQGSEA. There are 13 residues in the CDR3. This CDR3 is CSVRTGMNTEAFF. The CDR3 DNA is TGCAGCGTAAGGACAGGAATGAACACTGAAGCTTTCTTT.

The V and J genes are TRBV6-6 and TRBJ1-3, with D possibly matching TRBD1 (6 bases). Trimming took 5 bases from V and 1 from J, leaving 15 bases between them. The CDR3 extends over 16 amino acids. CDR1 MNHNY and CDR2 SVGAGI come from the germline V gene (reference sequence). The DNA of the CDR3 is TGTGCCAGCAGTATGTACGGGACACCTTCTGGAAACACCATATATTTT. Protein: CASSMYGTPSGNTIYF.

V usage is TRBV5-6 and J usage is TRBJ2-7; 10 bases are shared with TRBD1. This CDR3 region has 14 residues. V lost 0 bases, J lost 4 bases, and 1 base stayed unmatched. Germline values: CDR1 SGHDT, CDR2 YYEEEE. In DNA form, the CDR3 reads TGTGCCAGCAGCTTGGGACAGGGGGCATACGAGCAGTACTTC. It yields the protein CASSLGQGAYEQYF.

J is TRBJ2-1 and V is TRBV24-1; weak D call: TRBD1 (6 bases). CDR1 and CDR2 (germline): KGHDR, SFDVKD. The CDR3 has 14 amino acids. V was pared by 6 bases and J by 13 bases, with 21 bases between. The CDR3 DNA reads as TGTGCCACCAGTAGGACAGCCTACCAGGGCGGCCAGTTCTTC. It translates to CATSRTAYQGGQFF.

The chain combines TRBV6-5 with TRBJ2-6; 8 bases line up with TRBD1. V was clipped by 5 bases and J by 2 bases; unmatched bases: 2. The CDR3 covers 15 residues. Germline-derived CDR1 and CDR2 are MNHEY and SVGAGI. The DNA of the CDR3 is TGTGCCAGCAGTAGACAGGGGACTGGGGCCAACGTCCTGACTTTC. This translates into CASSRQGTGANVLTF.

The chain carries TRBV6-5 and TRBJ2-7; TRBD1 matches 8 bases. V shed 8 bases and J 4 bases; nucleotides not matched to a gene: 7. CDR3 length: 13 residues. Germline CDR1 MNHEY, CDR2 SVGAGI. The CDR3 reads CASRRTGSYEQYF. Here the CDR3 DNA reads TGTGCCAGCCGAAGGACAGGGTCGTACGAGCAGTACTTC.

The chain combines TRBV19 with TRBJ1-5; 8 bases fit TRBD1. Germline assignment: CDR1 LNHDA and CDR2 SQIVND (reference sequence). V gave up 4 bases and J gave up 2 bases; unmatched junction bases: 7. The CDR3 is made up of 16 amino acids. DNA of the CDR3: TGTGCCAGTAGTAAACCCTTGGGACAGGGCAATCAGCCCCAGCATTTT. Amino acid sequence: CASSKPLGQGNQPQHF.

This clone was observed once. The chain uses TRBV3-1 (or the pseudogene TRBV3-2) and TRBJ2-7; TRBD1 aligns across 8 bases. This CDR3 comprises 14 residues. The germline gives CDR1 LGHDT, CDR2 YNNKEL (reference sequence). V trimming: 4 bases; J trimming: 7 bases; junction bases outside the gene matches: 9. DNA for the CDR3: TGTGCCAGCAGCCTAGGACAGGGCTTGGGAGAGCAGTACTTC. The encoded protein is CASSLGQGLGEQYF.

This chain connects TRBV3-1 (or the pseudogene TRBV3-2) to TRBJ2-3, with 9 nucleotides matching TRBD2. The CDR3 has 16 amino acids. V lost 4 bases, J lost 5 bases, and 10 bases stayed unmatched. Per germline, CDR1 LGHDT and CDR2 YNNKEL (reference sequence). In DNA form, the CDR3 reads TGTGCCAGCAGCCCCTTAGCGGGAGAACAAGGAGATACGCAGTATTTT. Its protein is CASSPLAGEQGDTQYF.